What follows describes a single T cell receptor beta chain. The data stem from a study of Graves' ophthalmopathy and Graves' hyperthyroidism. On the study more broadly: Peripheral blood was gathered at the point of initial diagnosis, before any treatment started.

Ineligible for inclusion were patients with other autoimmune diseases, uncontrolled infections, pregnancy or lactation. PBMCs were density-gradient isolated from around 9.2 ml fresh blood. The TCR beta CDR3 regions underwent amplification from RNA transcripts. An initial RT-PCR round employing HTBI primers preceded a second-round multiplex PCR. TCRdb itself ran the multiplex PCR reads through MiXCR, one entry per CDR3 protein. There are hundreds of thousands of distinct CDR3 sequences in the sample; 40% occur only once, and approximately 46% lies in the top ten. V lost 6 bases and J lost 2; bases outside the gene matches: 4. The CDR3 consists of 13 residues.

Sequenced sample: peripheral blood. The receptor was derived from an adult man with Graves' ophthalmopathy. The rearrangement joins TRBV12-3 or TRBV12-4 to TRBJ2-7, with 7 bases identical to TRBD1. For the CDR3, the DNA is TGTGCCAGCAGACCGACAGGGACCTACGAGCAGTACTTC. Translating gives CASRPTGTYEQYF.